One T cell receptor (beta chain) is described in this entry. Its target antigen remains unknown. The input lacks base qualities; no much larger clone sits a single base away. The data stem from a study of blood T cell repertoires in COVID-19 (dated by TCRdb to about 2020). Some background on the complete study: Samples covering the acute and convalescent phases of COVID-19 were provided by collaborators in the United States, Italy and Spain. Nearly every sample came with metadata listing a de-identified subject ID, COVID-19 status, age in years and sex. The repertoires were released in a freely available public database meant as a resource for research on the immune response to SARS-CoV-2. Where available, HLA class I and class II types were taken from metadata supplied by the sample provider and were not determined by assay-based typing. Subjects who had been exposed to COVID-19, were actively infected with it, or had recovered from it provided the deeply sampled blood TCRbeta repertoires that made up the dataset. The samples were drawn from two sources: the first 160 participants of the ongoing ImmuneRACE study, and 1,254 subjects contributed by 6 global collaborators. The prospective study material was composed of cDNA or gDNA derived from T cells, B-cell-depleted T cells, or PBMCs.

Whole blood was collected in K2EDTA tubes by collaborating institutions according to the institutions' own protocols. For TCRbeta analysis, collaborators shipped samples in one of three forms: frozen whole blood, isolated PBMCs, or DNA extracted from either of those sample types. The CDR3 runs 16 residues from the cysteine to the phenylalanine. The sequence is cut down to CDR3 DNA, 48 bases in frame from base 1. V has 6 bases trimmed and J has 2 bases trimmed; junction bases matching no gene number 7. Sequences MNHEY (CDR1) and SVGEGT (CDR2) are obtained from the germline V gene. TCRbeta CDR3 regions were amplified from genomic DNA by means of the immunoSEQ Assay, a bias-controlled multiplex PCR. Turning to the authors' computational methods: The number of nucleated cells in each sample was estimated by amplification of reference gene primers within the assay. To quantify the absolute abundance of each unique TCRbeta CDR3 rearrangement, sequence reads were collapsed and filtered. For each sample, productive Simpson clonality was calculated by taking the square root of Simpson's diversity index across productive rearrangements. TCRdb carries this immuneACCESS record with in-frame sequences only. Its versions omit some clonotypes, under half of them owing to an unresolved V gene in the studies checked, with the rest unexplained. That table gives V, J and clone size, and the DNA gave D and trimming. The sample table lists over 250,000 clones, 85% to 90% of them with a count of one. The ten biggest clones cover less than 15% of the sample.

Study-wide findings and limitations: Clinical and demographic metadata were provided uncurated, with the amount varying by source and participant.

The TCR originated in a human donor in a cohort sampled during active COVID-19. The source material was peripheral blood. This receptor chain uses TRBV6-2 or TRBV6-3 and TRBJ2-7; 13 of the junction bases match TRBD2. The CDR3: CASSPGLAGAPYEQYF. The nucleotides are TGTGCCAGCAGCCCTGGACTAGCGGGAGCTCCCTACGAGCAGTACTTC.